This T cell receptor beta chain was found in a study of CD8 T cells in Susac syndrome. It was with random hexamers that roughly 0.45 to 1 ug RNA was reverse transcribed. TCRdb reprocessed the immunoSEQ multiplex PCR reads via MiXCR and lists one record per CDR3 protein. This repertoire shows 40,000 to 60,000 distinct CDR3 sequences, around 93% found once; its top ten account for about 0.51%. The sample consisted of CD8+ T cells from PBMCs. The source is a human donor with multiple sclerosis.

CDR3 region: CASRQGTGELFF. The CDR3 DNA follows: TGTGCCAGTAGACAGGGTACCGGGGAGCTGTTTTTT. The V and J genes are TRBV19 and TRBJ2-2; a possible D gene is TRBD1 (6 bases). There are 12 residues in the CDR3. The V gene lost 6 bases and the J gene lost 5 bases, with 7 bases spanning the gap. Per the germline V gene, CDR1 is LNHDA and CDR2 is SQIVND (reference sequence).